The 13 T cell receptor beta chains presented below share a single source sample, sequenced in a study of T cell responses to AZD1222 COVID-19 vaccine (TCRdb year 2021). Reading the label with the study, this specimen's time point is: baseline before first vaccination. Libraries were constructed by the immunoSEQ multiplex PCR assay. Drawn from immuneACCESS, this table holds only the in-frame rearrangements with V and J called that TCRdb kept. Clones are partly lost; checked studies trace under half to an unresolved V gene and leave the rest unexplained. The sample table contains more than 85,000 clones; only one count was recorded for around 90% of them. The top ten clones comprise roughly 3.2% of the sample. The material was peripheral blood, obtained on day 0 of AZD1222 vaccination. The receptors shown here come from an adult in good health.

This clone was seen only once. This sequence joins TRBV18 and TRBJ1-1; no definite D call. Deletions cut 2 bases from V and 1 base from J, with 8 bases between. Germline V gene sequence: CDR1 KGHSH, CDR2 LQKENI. The CDR3 runs 14 residues. DNA for the CDR3: TGTGCCAGCTCACCATCTGCGGAGAACACTGAAGCTTTCTTT. It encodes CASSPSAENTEAFF.

The CDR3 bases are TGTGCCTGGAAATACACTAGCGGTCCCACAGATACGCAGTATTTT. This translates into CAWKYTSGPTDTQYF. The chain links TRBV30 to TRBJ2-3; TRBD2 aligns across 8 bases. The V gene's germline CDR1 is GTSNPN and CDR2 SVGIG (reference sequence). CDR3 size: 15 residues. V trimming: 4 bases; J trimming: 2 bases; junction bases outside the gene matches: 8.

The chain joins TRBV7-2 to TRBJ2-6; TRBD2 matches 11 bases. CDR3 size: 18 residues. Germline values: CDR1 SGHTA, CDR2 FQGNSA. Trimming removed 5 bases from V and 3 bases from J; junction bases left unmatched: 9. The CDR3 reads CASSLSGGARDGANVLTF. CDR3 DNA sequence: TGTGCCAGCAGCCTTAGCGGGGGGGCCCGTGATGGGGCCAACGTCCTGACTTTC.

The chain recombines TRBV19 with TRBJ1-5; D is undetermined. The germline V gene has CDR1 LNHDA and CDR2 SQIVND (reference sequence). The CDR3 covers 13 residues. Trimming stripped 3 bases from V and 7 bases from J, with 10 bases between. The CDR3 nucleotides read TGTGCCAGTAGTATTCACGGAGGACAGCCCCAGCATTTT. Its protein is CASSIHGGQPQHF.

The chain couples TRBV11-3 to TRBJ2-3; D might be TRBD1 or TRBD2, each matching 5 bases. The germline V gene has CDR1 SGHNT and CDR2 YENEEA. This CDR3 is 15 amino acids long. Deletions cut 1 base from V and 2 bases from J, with 10 bases between. The CDR3 reads CASSLAGPPTDTQYF. CDR3 nucleotide sequence: TGTGCCAGCAGCTTAGCGGGGCCACCCACAGATACGCAGTATTTT.

The chain links TRBV30 to TRBJ1-2; TRBD1 matches 7 bases. V lost 3 bases and J lost 4; bases outside the gene matches: 5. The CDR3 is 13 amino acids. Germline lookup yields CDR1 GTSNPN and CDR2 SVGIG (reference sequence). CDR3 sequence (DNA): TGTGCCTGGAGAAGGGGGCCGAGCTATGGCTACACCTTC. Translation: CAWRRGPSYGYTF.

The chain carries TRBV28 and TRBJ1-1, with TRBD1 matching 7 bases. V was clipped by 7 bases and J by 1 base; unmatched bases: 6. This CDR3 spans 14 amino acids. CDR1 is MDHEN, CDR2 SYDVKM, per germline. CDR3 sequence reads: CASIRQGGNTEAFF. CDR3 sequence (DNA): TGTGCCAGCATAAGACAGGGCGGGAACACTGAAGCTTTCTTT.

The chain uses TRBV27 and TRBJ2-5; TRBD2 is a possible D gene (5 bases). V gave up 4 bases and J gave up 4 bases, with 10 bases separating them. The CDR3 sequence is 13 residues long. Germline values: CDR1 MNHEY, CDR2 SMNVEV (reference sequence). The CDR3 loop is CASSSPAAETQYF. CDR3 DNA: TGTGCCAGCAGTTCACCAGCGGCAGAGACCCAGTACTTC.

The chain couples TRBV10-2 to TRBJ2-5; TRBD2 aligns across 7 bases. V was clipped by 7 bases and J by 3 bases; unmatched bases: 5. The CDR3 consists of 13 residues. The V gene's germline CDR1 is WSHSY and CDR2 SAAADI. CDR3: CASKLAGEETQYF. DNA for the CDR3: TGCGCCAGCAAGTTGGCGGGAGAAGAGACCCAGTACTTC.

The V call is TRBV9, the J call TRBJ2-5, with 11 positions matching TRBD2. Trimming removed 3 bases from V and 4 bases from J; junction bases left unmatched: 5. CDR1 and CDR2 from the germline V gene are SGDLS and YYNGEE. CDR3 size: 15 residues. The DNA for the CDR3 is TGTGCCAGCAGCGATAGCGGGGGGGCATCAGAGACCCAGTACTTC. This translates into CASSDSGGASETQYF.

The chain is built from TRBV2 and TRBJ1-2; weak D call: TRBD1 (5 bases). V lost 5 bases to trimming and J lost 7 bases, with 17 bases between them. The CDR3 runs 14 residues. The germline CDR1 and CDR2 sequences are SNHLY and FYNNEI. The CDR3 region has the DNA TGTGCCAGCAGTTCCCCTAGGCAGGGAGCTGGCTACACCTTC. This sequence encodes CASSSPRQGAGYTF. The whole variable domain, filled in from reference TRBV2 and TRBJ1-2, reads EPEVTQTPSHQVTQMGQEVILRCVPISNHLYFYWYRQILGQKVEFLVSFYNNEISEKSEIFDDQFSVERPDGSNFTLKIRSTKLEDSAMYFCASSSPRQGAGYTFGSGTRLTVV.

The chain combines TRBV11-1 with TRBJ2-7; 10 nucleotides agree with TRBD2. The CDR3 runs to 15 residues. The germline gives CDR1 SGHAT, CDR2 FQDESV (reference sequence). V trimming: 6 bases; J trimming: 7 bases; junction bases outside the gene matches: 12. Written as DNA, the CDR3 is TGTGCCAGCAGTCTACTACTAGCGGGGACTAATGAGCAGTACTTC. Amino acid sequence: CASSLLLAGTNEQYF.

The J gene is TRBJ1-1, the V gene TRBV19; D ambiguous. Germline V gene lookup returns CDR1 LNHDA and CDR2 SQIVND (reference sequence). The CDR3 covers 14 residues. Trimming cost V 3 bases and J 0 bases, with 8 bases left between them. CDR3 amino acids: CASSIPGVNTEAFF. The CDR3 DNA sequence: TGTGCCAGTAGTATCCCGGGAGTGAACACTGAAGCTTTCTTT.